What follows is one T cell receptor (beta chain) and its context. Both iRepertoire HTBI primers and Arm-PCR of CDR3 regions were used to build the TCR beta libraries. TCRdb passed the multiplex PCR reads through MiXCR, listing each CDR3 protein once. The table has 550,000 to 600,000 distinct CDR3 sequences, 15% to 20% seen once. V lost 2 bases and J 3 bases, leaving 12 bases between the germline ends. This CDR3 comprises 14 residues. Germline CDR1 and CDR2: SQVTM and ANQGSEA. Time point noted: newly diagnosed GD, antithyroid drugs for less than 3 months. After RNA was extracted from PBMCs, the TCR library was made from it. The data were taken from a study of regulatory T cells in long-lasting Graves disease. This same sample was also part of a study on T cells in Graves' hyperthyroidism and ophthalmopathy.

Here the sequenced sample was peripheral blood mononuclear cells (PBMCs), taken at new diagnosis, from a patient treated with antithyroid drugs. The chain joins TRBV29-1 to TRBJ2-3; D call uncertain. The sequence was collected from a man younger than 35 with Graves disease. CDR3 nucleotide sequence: TGCAGCGTTGAATCTCCCAAGGGTACAGATACGCAGTATTTT. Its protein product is CSVESPKGTDTQYF.